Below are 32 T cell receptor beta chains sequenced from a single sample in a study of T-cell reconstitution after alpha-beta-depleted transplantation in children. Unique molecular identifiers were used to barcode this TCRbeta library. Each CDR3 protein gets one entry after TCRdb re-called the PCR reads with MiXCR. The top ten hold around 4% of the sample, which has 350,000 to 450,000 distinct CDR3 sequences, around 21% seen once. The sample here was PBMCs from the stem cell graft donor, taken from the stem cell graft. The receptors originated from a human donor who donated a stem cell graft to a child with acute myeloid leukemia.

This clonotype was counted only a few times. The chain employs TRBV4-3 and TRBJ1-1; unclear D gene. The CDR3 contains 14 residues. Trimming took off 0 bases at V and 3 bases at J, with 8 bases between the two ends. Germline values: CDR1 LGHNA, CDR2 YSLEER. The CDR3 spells CASSQDGDDTEAFF. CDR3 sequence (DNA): TGCGCCAGCAGCCAAGATGGAGACGACACTGAAGCTTTCTTT.

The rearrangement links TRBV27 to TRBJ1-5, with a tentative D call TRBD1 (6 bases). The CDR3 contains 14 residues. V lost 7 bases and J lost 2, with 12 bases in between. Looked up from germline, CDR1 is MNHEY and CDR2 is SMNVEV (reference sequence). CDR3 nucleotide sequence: TGTGCCAGCACTCTAGGGGGGGGCAATCAGCCCCAGCATTTT. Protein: CASTLGGGNQPQHF.

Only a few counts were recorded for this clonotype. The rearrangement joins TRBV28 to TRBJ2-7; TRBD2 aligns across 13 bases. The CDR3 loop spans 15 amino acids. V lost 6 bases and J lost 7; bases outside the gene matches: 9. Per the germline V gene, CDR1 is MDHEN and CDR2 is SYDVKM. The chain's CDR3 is CASRPGLAGAKEQYF. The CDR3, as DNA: TGTGCCAGCAGACCAGGACTAGCGGGAGCTAAAGAGCAGTACTTC. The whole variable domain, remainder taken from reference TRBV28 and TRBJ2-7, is DVKVTQSSRYLVKRTGEKVFLECVQDMDHENMFWYRQDPGLGLRLIYFSYDVKMKEKGDIPEGYSVSREKKERFSLILESASTNQTSMYLCASRPGLAGAKEQYFGPGTRLTVT.

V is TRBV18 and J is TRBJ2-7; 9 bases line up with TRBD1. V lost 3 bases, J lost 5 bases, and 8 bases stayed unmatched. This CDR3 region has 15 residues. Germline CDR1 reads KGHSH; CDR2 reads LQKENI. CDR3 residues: CASSPAGQGSNEQYF. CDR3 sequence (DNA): TGTGCCAGCTCACCCGCGGGACAGGGTTCCAACGAGCAGTACTTC.

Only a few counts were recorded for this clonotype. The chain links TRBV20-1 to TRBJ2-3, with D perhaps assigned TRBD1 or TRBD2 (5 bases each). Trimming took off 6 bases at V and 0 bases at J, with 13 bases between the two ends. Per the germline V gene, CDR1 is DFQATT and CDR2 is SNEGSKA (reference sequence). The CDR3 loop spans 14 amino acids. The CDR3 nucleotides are TGCAGTGCCCCCGGGACGGGAAGCACAGATACGCAGTATTTT. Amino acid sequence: CSAPGTGSTDTQYF.

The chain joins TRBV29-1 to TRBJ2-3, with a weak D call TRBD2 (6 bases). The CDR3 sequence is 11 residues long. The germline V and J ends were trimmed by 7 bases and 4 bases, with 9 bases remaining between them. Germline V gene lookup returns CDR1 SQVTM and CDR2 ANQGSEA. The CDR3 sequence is CSASGPDTQYF. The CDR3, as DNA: TGCAGCGCGAGCGGGCCAGATACGCAGTATTTT.

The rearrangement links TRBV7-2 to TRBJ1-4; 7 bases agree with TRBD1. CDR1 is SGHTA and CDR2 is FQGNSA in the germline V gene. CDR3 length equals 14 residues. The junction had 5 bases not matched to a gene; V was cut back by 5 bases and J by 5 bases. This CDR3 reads CASSLDRVNEKLFF. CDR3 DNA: TGTGCCAGCAGCCTCGACAGGGTGAATGAAAAACTGTTTTTT. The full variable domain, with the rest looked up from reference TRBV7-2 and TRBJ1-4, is GAGVSQSPSNKVTEKGKDVELRCDPISGHTALYWYRQSLGQGLEFLIYFQGNSAPDKSGLPSDRFSAERTGGSVSTLTIQRTQQEDSAVYLCASSLDRVNEKLFFGSGTQLSVL.

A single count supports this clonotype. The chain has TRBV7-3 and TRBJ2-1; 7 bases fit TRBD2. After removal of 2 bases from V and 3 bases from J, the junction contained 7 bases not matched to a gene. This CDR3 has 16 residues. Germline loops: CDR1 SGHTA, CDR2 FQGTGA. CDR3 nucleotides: TGTGCCAGCAGCTTACGAGGCGGGGACTACTACAATGAGCAGTTCTTC. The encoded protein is CASSLRGGDYYNEQFF.

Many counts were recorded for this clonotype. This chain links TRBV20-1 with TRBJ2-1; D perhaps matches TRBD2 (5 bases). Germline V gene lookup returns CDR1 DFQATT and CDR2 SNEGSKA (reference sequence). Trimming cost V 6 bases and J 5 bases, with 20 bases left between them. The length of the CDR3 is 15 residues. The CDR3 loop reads CSAMSGSDDDNEQFF. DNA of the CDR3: TGCAGTGCCATGAGCGGATCCGATGATGACAATGAGCAGTTCTTC.

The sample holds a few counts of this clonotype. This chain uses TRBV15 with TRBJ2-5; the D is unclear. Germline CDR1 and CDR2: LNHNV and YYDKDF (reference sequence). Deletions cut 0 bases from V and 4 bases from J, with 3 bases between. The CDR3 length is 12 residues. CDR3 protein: CATSRDRETQYF. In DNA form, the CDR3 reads TGTGCCACCAGCAGAGATCGAGAGACCCAGTACTTC.

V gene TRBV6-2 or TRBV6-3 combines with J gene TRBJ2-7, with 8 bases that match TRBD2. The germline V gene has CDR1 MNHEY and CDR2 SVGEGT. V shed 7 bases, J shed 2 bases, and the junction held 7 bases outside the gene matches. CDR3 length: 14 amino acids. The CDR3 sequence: CASNWAGGAYEQYF. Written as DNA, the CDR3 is TGTGCCAGCAACTGGGCGGGAGGTGCCTACGAGCAGTACTTC.

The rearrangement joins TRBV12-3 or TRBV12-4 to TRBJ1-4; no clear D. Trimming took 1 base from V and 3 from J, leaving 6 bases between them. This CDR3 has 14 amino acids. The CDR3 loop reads CASSLGSPNEKLFF. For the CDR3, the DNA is TGTGCCAGCAGTTTAGGCAGCCCTAATGAAAAACTGTTTTTT.

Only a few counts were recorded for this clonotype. Here the CDR3 reads CASSYSAGEHEKLFF. The CDR3 bases are TGTGCCAGCAGTTACTCGGCAGGGGAACATGAAAAACTGTTTTTT. The J gene is TRBJ1-4, the V gene TRBV6-5, with a tentative D call TRBD1 (6 bases). The CDR3 runs 15 residues. Looked up from germline, CDR1 is MNHEY and CDR2 is SVGAGI. The ends were cut back, 0 bases at V and 6 bases at J, with 11 bases in the middle.

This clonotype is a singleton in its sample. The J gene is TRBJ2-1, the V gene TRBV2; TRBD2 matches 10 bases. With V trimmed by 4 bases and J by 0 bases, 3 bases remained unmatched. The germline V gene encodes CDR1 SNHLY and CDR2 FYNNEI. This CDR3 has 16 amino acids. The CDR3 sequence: CASSGSSGSSYNEQFF. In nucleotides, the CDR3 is TGTGCCAGCAGTGGGTCTAGCGGGAGCTCCTACAATGAGCAGTTCTTC.

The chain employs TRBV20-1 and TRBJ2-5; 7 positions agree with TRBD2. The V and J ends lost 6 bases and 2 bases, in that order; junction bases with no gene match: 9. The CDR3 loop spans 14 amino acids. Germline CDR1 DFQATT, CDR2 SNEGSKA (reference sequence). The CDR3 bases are TGCAGTGCCATACTAGCGCCAAATCAAGAGACCCAGTACTTC. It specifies CSAILAPNQETQYF.

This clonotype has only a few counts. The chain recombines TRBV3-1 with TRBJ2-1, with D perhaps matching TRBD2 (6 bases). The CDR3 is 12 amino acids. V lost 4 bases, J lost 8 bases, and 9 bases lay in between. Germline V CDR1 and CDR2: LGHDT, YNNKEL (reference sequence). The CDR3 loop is CASSRLGDEQFF. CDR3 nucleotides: TGTGCCAGCAGCCGACTAGGCGATGAGCAGTTCTTC.

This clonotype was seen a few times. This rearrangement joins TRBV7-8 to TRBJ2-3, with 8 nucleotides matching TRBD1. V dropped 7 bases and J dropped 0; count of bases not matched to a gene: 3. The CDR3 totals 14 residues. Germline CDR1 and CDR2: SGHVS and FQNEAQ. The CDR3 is CASTRTGSTDTQYF. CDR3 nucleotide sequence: TGTGCCAGCACCAGGACAGGGAGCACAGATACGCAGTATTTT.

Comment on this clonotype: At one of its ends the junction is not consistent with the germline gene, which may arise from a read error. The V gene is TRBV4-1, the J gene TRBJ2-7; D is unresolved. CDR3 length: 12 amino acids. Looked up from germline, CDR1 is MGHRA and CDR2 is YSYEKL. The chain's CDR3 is CASSQVHGEQYF. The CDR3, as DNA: TGCGCCAGCAGTCAAGTCCACGGCGAGCAGTACTTC.

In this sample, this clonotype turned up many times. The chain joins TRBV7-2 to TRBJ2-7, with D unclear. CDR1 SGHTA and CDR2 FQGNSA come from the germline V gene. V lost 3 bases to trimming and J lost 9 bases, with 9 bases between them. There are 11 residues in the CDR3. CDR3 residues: CASSFNHLQYF. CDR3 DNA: TGTGCCAGCAGCTTCAATCATCTGCAGTACTTC.

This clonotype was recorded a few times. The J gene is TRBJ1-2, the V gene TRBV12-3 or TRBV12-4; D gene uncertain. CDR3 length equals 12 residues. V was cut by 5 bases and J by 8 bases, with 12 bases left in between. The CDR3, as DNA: TGTGCCAGCAGTACCACGCCTGGCGGCTACACCTTC. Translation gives CASSTTPGGYTF.

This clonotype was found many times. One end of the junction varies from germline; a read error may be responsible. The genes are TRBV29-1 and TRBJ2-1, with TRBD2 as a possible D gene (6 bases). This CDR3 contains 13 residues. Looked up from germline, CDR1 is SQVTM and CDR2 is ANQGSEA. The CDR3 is CSVEGEVLNEQFF. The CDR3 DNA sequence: TGCAGCGTCGAAGGGGAGGTTTTGAATGAGCAGTTCTTC.

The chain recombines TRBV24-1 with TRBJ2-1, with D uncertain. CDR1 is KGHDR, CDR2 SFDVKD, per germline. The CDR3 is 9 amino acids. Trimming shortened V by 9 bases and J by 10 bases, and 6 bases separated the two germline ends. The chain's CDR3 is CATPLEQFF. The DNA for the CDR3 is TGTGCCACCCCCTTAGAGCAGTTCTTC.

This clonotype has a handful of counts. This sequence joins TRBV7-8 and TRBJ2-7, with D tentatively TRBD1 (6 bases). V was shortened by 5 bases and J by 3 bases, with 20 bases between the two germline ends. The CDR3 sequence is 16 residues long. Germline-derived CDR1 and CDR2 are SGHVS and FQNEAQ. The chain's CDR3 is CASSAGQSTAGYEQYF. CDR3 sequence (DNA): TGTGCCAGCAGCGCCGGACAGTCTACTGCCGGCTACGAGCAGTACTTC.

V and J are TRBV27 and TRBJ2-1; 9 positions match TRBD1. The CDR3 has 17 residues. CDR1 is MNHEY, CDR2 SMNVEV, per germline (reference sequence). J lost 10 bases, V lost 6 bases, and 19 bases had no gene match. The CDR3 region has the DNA TGTGCCAGCAGCCCCCTGGGTACGGGACAGGGTTACGGAGAGCAGTTCTTC. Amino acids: CASSPLGTGQGYGEQFF.

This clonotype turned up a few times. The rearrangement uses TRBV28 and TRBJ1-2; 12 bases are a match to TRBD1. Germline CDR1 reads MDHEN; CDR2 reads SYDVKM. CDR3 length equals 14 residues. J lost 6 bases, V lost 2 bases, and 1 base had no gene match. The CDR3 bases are TGTGCCAGCAGTTTAGGGACAGGGGGCGATGGCTACACCTTC. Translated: CASSLGTGGDGYTF.

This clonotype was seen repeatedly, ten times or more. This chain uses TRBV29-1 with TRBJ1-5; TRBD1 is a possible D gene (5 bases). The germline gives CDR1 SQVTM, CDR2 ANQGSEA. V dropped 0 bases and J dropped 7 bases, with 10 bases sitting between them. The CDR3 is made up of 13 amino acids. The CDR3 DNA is TGCAGCGTTGAAGAGGCGCAGGGCCAGCCCCAGCATTTT. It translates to CSVEEAQGQPQHF.

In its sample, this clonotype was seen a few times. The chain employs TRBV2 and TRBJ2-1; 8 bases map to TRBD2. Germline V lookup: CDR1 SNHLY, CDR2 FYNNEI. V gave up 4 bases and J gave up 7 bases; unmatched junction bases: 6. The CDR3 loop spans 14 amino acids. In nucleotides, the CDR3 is TGTGCCAGCAGTGGGAGCGGGAGCTTGAATGAGCAGTTCTTC. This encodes CASSGSGSLNEQFF.

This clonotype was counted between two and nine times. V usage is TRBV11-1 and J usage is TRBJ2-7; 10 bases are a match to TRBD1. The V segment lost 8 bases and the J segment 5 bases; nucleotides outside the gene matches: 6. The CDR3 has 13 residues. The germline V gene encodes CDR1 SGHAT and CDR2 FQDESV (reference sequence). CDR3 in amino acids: CASEGQGTHEQYF. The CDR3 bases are TGTGCCAGCGAGGGACAGGGGACGCACGAGCAGTACTTC.

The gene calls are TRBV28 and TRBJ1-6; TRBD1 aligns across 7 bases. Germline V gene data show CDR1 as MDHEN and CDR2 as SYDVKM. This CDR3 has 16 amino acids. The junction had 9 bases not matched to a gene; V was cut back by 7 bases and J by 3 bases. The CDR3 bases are TGTGCCAGCAAACCCCGCGGGGACAGCTATAATTCACCCCTCCACTTT. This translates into CASKPRGDSYNSPLHF.

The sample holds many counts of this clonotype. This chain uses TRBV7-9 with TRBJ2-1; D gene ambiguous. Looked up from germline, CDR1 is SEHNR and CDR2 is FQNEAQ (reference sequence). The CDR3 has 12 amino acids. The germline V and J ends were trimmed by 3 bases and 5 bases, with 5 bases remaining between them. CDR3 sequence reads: CASSLGDNEQFF. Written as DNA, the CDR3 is TGTGCCAGCAGCTTGGGCGACAATGAGCAGTTCTTC.

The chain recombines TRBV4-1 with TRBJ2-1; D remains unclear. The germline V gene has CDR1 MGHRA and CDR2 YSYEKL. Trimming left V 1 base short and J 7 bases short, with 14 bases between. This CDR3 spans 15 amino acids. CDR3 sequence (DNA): TGCGCCAGCAGCCAAGTAGACTCCTACCTAAATGAGCAGTTCTTC. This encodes CASSQVDSYLNEQFF.

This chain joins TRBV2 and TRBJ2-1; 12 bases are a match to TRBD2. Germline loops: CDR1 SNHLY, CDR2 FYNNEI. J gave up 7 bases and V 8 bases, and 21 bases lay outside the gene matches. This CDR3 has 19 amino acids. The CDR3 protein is CASSSRPGLAGTRGNEQFF. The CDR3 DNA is TGTGCCAGCTCCTCGAGGCCGGGACTAGCGGGTACCCGGGGGAATGAGCAGTTCTTC.